Listed below are T cell receptor beta chains from one sample, sequenced in a study of cytomegalovirus exposure and HLA in healthy donors. The table came from immunoSEQ multiplex PCR; TCRdb's copy has only in-frame clones and leaves some out. Among about 89,000 clones listed, about 89% were seen once. Specimen: PBMCs. All receptors derive from a man aged 30 to 39 in good health and CMV-seropositive. Both conserved end residues are part of each CDR3. The D gene is left open where the match is weak. Clone sizes are given selectively: once, few, many, or a class where the clone is expanded.

v_call: TRBV2; clone_size: NA; d_call: TRBD2; j_call: TRBJ2-7; cdr3_aa: CASKFQRGSSYEQYF; cdr3_nt: TGTGCCAGCAAGTTCCAGCGGGGGAGCTCCTACGAGCAGTACTTC
v_call: TRBV2; clone_size: NA; d_call: TRBD2; j_call: TRBJ2-4; cdr3_aa: CASKGTSGTGKNIQYF; cdr3_nt: TGTGCCAGCAAGGGGACTAGCGGGACCGGCAAAAACATTCAGTACTTC
v_call: TRBV15; clone_size: NA; d_call: NA; j_call: TRBJ1-4; cdr3_aa: CATSRPSRGPNEKLFF; cdr3_nt: TGTGCCACCAGCAGACCGTCCAGGGGTCCTAATGAAAAACTGTTTTTT
v_call: TRBV11-2; clone_size: NA; d_call: NA; j_call: TRBJ2-7; cdr3_aa: CASRDTGIPSYEQYF; cdr3_nt: TGTGCCAGCAGAGATACAGGGATCCCTTCCTACGAGCAGTACTTC
v_call: TRBV1; clone_size: NA; d_call: NA; j_call: TRBJ2-1; cdr3_aa: CTSSRLRTRLGEGSYNEQFF; cdr3_nt: TGCACCAGCAGCCGCCTCCGGACTAGGTTAGGGGAGGGCTCCTACAATGAGCAGTTCTTC
v_call: TRBV18; clone_size: NA; d_call: NA; j_call: TRBJ2-1; cdr3_aa: CASSQQGYNEQFF; cdr3_nt: TGTGCCAGCTCGCAACAGGGATACAATGAGCAGTTCTTC
v_call: TRBV28; clone_size: NA; d_call: NA; j_call: TRBJ1-2; cdr3_aa: CASSLSGIDGYTF; cdr3_nt: TGTGCCAGCAGTTTATCGGGAATTGATGGCTACACCTTC
v_call: TRBV28; clone_size: NA; d_call: TRBD2; j_call: TRBJ2-1; cdr3_aa: CASSELAGGPVEQFF; cdr3_nt: TGTGCCAGCAGTGAATTAGCGGGAGGGCCGGTTGAGCAGTTCTTC
v_call: TRBV5-4; clone_size: NA; d_call: TRBD2; j_call: TRBJ2-2; cdr3_aa: CASSLLGRGNTGELFF; cdr3_nt: TGTGCCAGCAGCTTGTTGGGGAGGGGAAACACCGGGGAGCTGTTTTTT
v_call: TRBV2; clone_size: NA; d_call: TRBD1; j_call: TRBJ2-5; cdr3_aa: CASSEGQGGTQYF; cdr3_nt: TGTGCCAGCAGTGAGGGACAGGGGGGGACCCAGTACTTC
v_call: TRBV6-4; clone_size: NA; d_call: NA; j_call: TRBJ1-5; cdr3_aa: CASAIPRVPSNQPQHF; cdr3_nt: TGTGCCAGCGCTATCCCCAGGGTCCCTAGCAATCAGCCCCAGCATTTT
v_call: TRBV5-4; clone_size: few; d_call: TRBD2; j_call: TRBJ2-3; cdr3_aa: CASSLRAGGLDTQYF; cdr3_nt: TGTGCCAGCAGCTTGCGAGCGGGAGGGTTAGATACGCAGTATTTT
v_call: TRBV5-1; clone_size: NA; d_call: TRBD2; j_call: TRBJ2-1; cdr3_aa: CASSFWTSGTDEQFF; cdr3_nt: TGCGCCAGCAGCTTCTGGACTAGCGGGACGGATGAGCAGTTCTTC
v_call: TRBV29-1; clone_size: NA; d_call: NA; j_call: TRBJ2-7; cdr3_aa: CSVQTESSYEQYF; cdr3_nt: TGCAGCGTCCAGACAGAGAGCTCCTACGAGCAGTACTTC
v_call: TRBV30; clone_size: NA; d_call: NA; j_call: TRBJ2-7; cdr3_aa: CAWRPPLTSYEQYF; cdr3_nt: TGTGCCTGGAGGCCCCCGTTAACAAGCTACGAGCAGTACTTC
v_call: TRBV5-1; clone_size: once; d_call: TRBD1; j_call: TRBJ2-5; cdr3_aa: CASSWQGAAGQETQYF; cdr3_nt: TGCGCCAGCAGCTGGCAGGGGGCAGCGGGCCAAGAGACCCAGTACTTC
v_call: TRBV6-5; clone_size: NA; d_call: TRBD2; j_call: TRBJ2-7; cdr3_aa: CASSYGTGGPYEQYF; cdr3_nt: TGTGCCAGCAGTTACGGGACGGGGGGACCCTACGAGCAGTACTTC
v_call: TRBV18; clone_size: NA; d_call: NA; j_call: TRBJ2-7; cdr3_aa: CASSQDKAGEQYF; cdr3_nt: TGTGCCAGCTCACAGGACAAGGCTGGGGAGCAGTACTTC
v_call: TRBV7-8; clone_size: NA; d_call: NA; j_call: TRBJ1-2; cdr3_aa: CASSFDRNYGYTF; cdr3_nt: TGTGCCAGCAGCTTTGACAGGAACTATGGCTACACCTTC
v_call: TRBV28; clone_size: NA; d_call: TRBD1; j_call: TRBJ1-4; cdr3_aa: CASSLVQGAVEKLFF; cdr3_nt: TGTGCCAGCAGTCTCGTACAGGGGGCGGTTGAAAAACTGTTTTTT
v_call: TRBV5-1; clone_size: NA; d_call: TRBD2; j_call: TRBJ2-1; cdr3_aa: CASSTGTSGRPGEQFF; cdr3_nt: TGCGCCAGCAGCACCGGGACTAGCGGGAGACCGGGTGAGCAGTTCTTC
v_call: TRBV4-1; clone_size: NA; d_call: NA; j_call: TRBJ1-5; cdr3_aa: CASSNVRGGGQPQHF; cdr3_nt: TGCGCCAGCAGCAACGTTAGGGGGGGAGGTCAGCCCCAGCATTTT
v_call: TRBV5-6; clone_size: once; d_call: NA; j_call: TRBJ2-7; cdr3_aa: CASSADRGYEQYF; cdr3_nt: TGTGCCAGCAGCGCCGACAGAGGCTACGAGCAGTACTTC
v_call: TRBV6-5; clone_size: NA; d_call: NA; j_call: TRBJ1-2; cdr3_aa: CASSYASRDGYTF; cdr3_nt: TGTGCCAGCAGTTACGCCAGCAGGGATGGCTACACCTTC
v_call: TRBV2; clone_size: NA; d_call: NA; j_call: TRBJ2-7; cdr3_aa: CASSVSGLEQYF; cdr3_nt: TGTGCCAGCAGTGTATCAGGGCTCGAGCAGTACTTC
v_call: TRBV19; clone_size: NA; d_call: NA; j_call: TRBJ2-6; cdr3_aa: CASSIDRLDSGANVLTF; cdr3_nt: TGTGCCAGTAGTATAGACAGACTGGACTCTGGGGCCAACGTCCTGACTTTC
v_call: TRBV19; clone_size: NA; d_call: NA; j_call: TRBJ1-4; cdr3_aa: CASSNQGSQEKLFF; cdr3_nt: TGTGCCAGTAGTAACCAGGGTTCCCAAGAAAAACTGTTTTTT
v_call: TRBV7-9; clone_size: few; d_call: TRBD2; j_call: TRBJ2-5; cdr3_aa: CASSPRGLKETQYF; cdr3_nt: TGTGCCAGCAGCCCTAGGGGACTAAAAGAGACCCAGTACTTC
v_call: TRBV2; clone_size: NA; d_call: TRBD2; j_call: TRBJ2-1; cdr3_aa: CASTKGVSGNNEQFF; cdr3_nt: TGTGCCAGCACCAAAGGCGTTAGCGGGAACAATGAGCAGTTCTTC
v_call: TRBV6-6; clone_size: NA; d_call: TRBD2; j_call: TRBJ2-7; cdr3_aa: CASSWGTSGNEQYF; cdr3_nt: TGTGCCAGCAGTTGGGGGACTAGCGGCAACGAGCAGTACTTC
v_call: TRBV5-1; clone_size: NA; d_call: NA; j_call: TRBJ1-2; cdr3_aa: CASSSPDGGGYTF; cdr3_nt: TGCGCCAGCAGCAGCCCGGACGGCGGGGGCTACACCTTC
v_call: TRBV9; clone_size: NA; d_call: NA; j_call: TRBJ2-5; cdr3_aa: CASSPGLLGETQYF; cdr3_nt: TGTGCCAGCAGCCCGGGACTCCTCGGAGAGACCCAGTACTTC
v_call: TRBV28; clone_size: NA; d_call: NA; j_call: TRBJ2-5; cdr3_aa: CASSVRQAGETQYF; cdr3_nt: TGTGCCAGCAGTGTTCGACAGGCTGGAGAGACCCAGTACTTC
v_call: TRBV4-1; clone_size: once; d_call: TRBD2; j_call: TRBJ2-3; cdr3_aa: CASSQVTGAGKPTDTQYF; cdr3_nt: TGCGCCAGCAGCCAAGTAACGGGAGCGGGGAAACCGACAGATACGCAGTATTTT
v_call: TRBV5-1; clone_size: NA; d_call: NA; j_call: TRBJ2-2; cdr3_aa: CASRQSNRITGELFF; cdr3_nt: TGCGCCAGCAGACAATCGAACAGGATCACCGGGGAGCTGTTTTTT
v_call: TRBV19; clone_size: once; d_call: TRBD1; j_call: TRBJ1-5; cdr3_aa: CASSEGTEWQPQHF; cdr3_nt: TGTGCCAGTAGTGAAGGGACAGAATGGCAGCCCCAGCATTTT
v_call: TRBV4-1; clone_size: NA; d_call: TRBD2; j_call: TRBJ2-3; cdr3_aa: CASSPSIAGDTDTQYF; cdr3_nt: TGCGCCAGCAGCCCTTCGATAGCGGGAGACACAGATACGCAGTATTTT
v_call: TRBV5-1; clone_size: NA; d_call: NA; j_call: TRBJ1-1; cdr3_aa: CASSPPSAEAFF; cdr3_nt: TGCGCCAGCAGCCCCCCAAGCGCTGAAGCTTTCTTT
v_call: TRBV27; clone_size: NA; d_call: NA; j_call: TRBJ2-7; cdr3_aa: CASRWTAGYEQYF; cdr3_nt: TGTGCCAGCAGGTGGACAGCCGGCTACGAGCAGTACTTC
v_call: TRBV10-1; clone_size: few; d_call: TRBD1; j_call: TRBJ2-1; cdr3_aa: CASSPLGTGAWDEQFF; cdr3_nt: TGCGCCAGCAGTCCCCTCGGGACAGGGGCTTGGGATGAGCAGTTCTTC
v_call: TRBV29-1; clone_size: once; d_call: TRBD1; j_call: TRBJ1-3; cdr3_aa: CSVEEGPRTGVGNTIYF; cdr3_nt: TGCAGCGTTGAAGAGGGGCCTCGGACAGGGGTTGGAAACACCATATATTTT
v_call: TRBV6-5; clone_size: NA; d_call: NA; j_call: TRBJ1-2; cdr3_aa: CASSTQGWYGYTF; cdr3_nt: TGTGCCAGCAGTACGCAGGGTTGGTACGGCTACACCTTC
v_call: TRBV18; clone_size: few; d_call: TRBD1; j_call: TRBJ2-7; cdr3_aa: CASSPLRDRGYEQYF; cdr3_nt: TGTGCCAGCTCACCACTCCGGGACAGGGGCTACGAGCAGTACTTC
v_call: TRBV5-6; clone_size: NA; d_call: TRBD1; j_call: TRBJ1-2; cdr3_aa: CASTSPGQGLFGYTF; cdr3_nt: TGTGCCAGCACCTCCCCGGGACAGGGGTTGTTTGGCTACACCTTC
v_call: TRBV2; clone_size: NA; d_call: TRBD2; j_call: TRBJ2-1; cdr3_aa: CASRVTSVFVNEQFF; cdr3_nt: TGTGCCAGCAGAGTAACTAGCGTTTTTGTCAATGAGCAGTTCTTC
v_call: TRBV6-6; clone_size: NA; d_call: TRBD1; j_call: TRBJ2-3; cdr3_aa: CASSYGTGAPDTQYF; cdr3_nt: TGTGCCAGCAGTTACGGGACAGGGGCCCCGGATACGCAGTATTTT
v_call: TRBV4-1; clone_size: few; d_call: TRBD2; j_call: TRBJ2-5; cdr3_aa: CASSPPPAGAPATQYF; cdr3_nt: TGCGCCAGCAGCCCTCCCCCAGCGGGAGCCCCCGCCACCCAGTACTTC
v_call: TRBV6-5; clone_size: NA; d_call: NA; j_call: TRBJ2-2; cdr3_aa: CASSPRPQDRELFF; cdr3_nt: TGTGCCAGCAGTCCTCGACCCCAGGATCGGGAGCTGTTTTTT
v_call: TRBV27; clone_size: NA; d_call: TRBD2; j_call: TRBJ2-3; cdr3_aa: CASSPLSGSITDTQYF; cdr3_nt: TGTGCCAGCAGTCCCCTTAGCGGGAGCATTACAGATACGCAGTATTTT
v_call: TRBV7-2; clone_size: NA; d_call: TRBD1; j_call: TRBJ2-7; cdr3_aa: CASSLGQFYEQYF; cdr3_nt: TGTGCCAGCAGCTTGGGACAGTTCTACGAGCAGTACTTC
v_call: TRBV28; clone_size: NA; d_call: TRBD2; j_call: TRBJ2-1; cdr3_aa: CASSFLTSSGSSNEQFF; cdr3_nt: TGTGCCAGCAGTTTCCTTACCTCTAGCGGGAGCTCCAATGAGCAGTTCTTC
v_call: TRBV19; clone_size: once; d_call: NA; j_call: TRBJ1-1; cdr3_aa: CASSIGVRQANTEAFF; cdr3_nt: TGTGCCAGTAGTATAGGGGTGCGGCAAGCAAACACTGAAGCTTTCTTT
v_call: TRBV30; clone_size: NA; d_call: TRBD2; j_call: TRBJ2-1; cdr3_aa: CAWNSGAGGWNEQFF; cdr3_nt: TGTGCCTGGAACAGCGGGGCGGGAGGCTGGAATGAGCAGTTCTTC